The subject of this entry is one T cell receptor beta chain. Its antigen is not identified. Pooled samples include second doses given at about 4 or 12 weeks. After removal of 0 bases from V and 0 bases from J, the junction contained 16 bases not matched to a gene. The V gene's germline CDR1 is SGDLS and CDR2 YYNGEE. The CDR3 runs to 23 residues. This sample was included in a study of T cell responses to AZD1222 COVID-19 vaccine. Study results and caveats: Donor demographics were predominantly white British with a female majority; clonal diversity may be underestimated.

Assay used: immunoSEQ multiplex PCR; TCRdb lists only in-frame clones, some missing. The sample lists about 140,000 clones, more than 85% occurring once. This sequence was found in an adult who received the AZD1222 COVID-19 vaccine. The chain couples TRBV9 to TRBJ2-6; 12 bases are a match to TRBD2. The input for sequencing was peripheral blood, taken 28 days after the second AZD1222 dose. The CDR3 sequence: CASSVDPGVLAGGSHSGANVLTF. The CDR3 DNA sequence: TGTGCCAGCAGCGTAGATCCCGGGGTGCTAGCGGGGGGGTCCCACTCTGGGGCCAACGTCCTGACTTTC.